These T cell receptor beta chains were read from a single sample in a study of T cells after yellow fever vaccination. TCRdb re-analysed the 5' RACE reads in MiXCR, keeping a single row per CDR3 protein. Of around 340,000 distinct CDR3 sequences listed, 7.5% to 9% are singletons. Sequencing was performed on PBMCs, taken on the day of the first yellow fever vaccination. The receptors here all came from a man younger than 35 who received the YFV17D yellow fever vaccine. Each CDR3 is given with its conserved first and last residue. A D gene is named only where the DNA matches it firmly. The size field is filled for only some rows; it gives once, few, many or a size class.

J gene | clone size | D gene | V gene | CDR3 protein | CDR3 DNA
TRBJ2-2 | many | TRBD2 | TRBV5-1 | CASRASGGNTGELFF | TGCGCCAGCAGAGCCTCGGGGGGAAACACCGGGGAGCTGTTTTTT
TRBJ2-1 | . | . | TRBV5-6 | CAISPGRRHNEQFF | TGTGCCATCAGCCCCGGGCGACGGCACAATGAGCAGTTCTTC
TRBJ1-5 | few | . | TRBV27 | CASSNYSNQPQHF | TGTGCCAGCAGTAATTACTCCAATCAGCCCCAGCATTTT
TRBJ2-3 | many | . | TRBV5-1 | CASSTRQASTDTQYF | TGCGCCAGCAGCACAAGACAGGCTAGCACAGATACGCAGTATTTT
TRBJ1-5 | . | . | TRBV12-3/TRBV12-4 | CASSRRDDQPQHF | TGTGCCAGCAGTCGGAGGGATGATCAGCCCCAGCATTTT
TRBJ1-2 | . | TRBD1 | TRBV29-1 | CSVEDGTVPGYTF | TGCAGCGTTGAAGATGGGACAGTACCTGGCTACACCTTC
TRBJ1-5 | . | . | TRBV10-2 | CASSDGVGQNQPQHF | TGCGCCAGCAGTGACGGGGTGGGCCAGAATCAGCCCCAGCATTTT
TRBJ1-5 | many | TRBD1 | TRBV4-2 | CASSQDQDRDQPQHF | TGTGCCAGCAGCCAAGATCAGGACAGGGATCAGCCCCAGCATTTT
TRBJ1-5 | . | TRBD1 | TRBV6-2/TRBV6-3 | CASRGQGADNQPQHF | TGTGCCAGCCGTGGACAGGGGGCGGACAATCAGCCCCAGCATTTT
TRBJ2-1 | few | TRBD2 | TRBV5-1 | CASSSSGGSLYNEQFF | TGCGCCAGCAGCTCCAGCGGGGGCTCCCTATACAATGAGCAGTTCTTC
TRBJ2-2 | few | . | TRBV12-3/TRBV12-4 | CASTLFLDELFF | TGTGCCAGCACCCTGTTCCTTGACGAGCTGTTTTTT
TRBJ2-5 | few | . | TRBV7-9 | CASSRIQVQETQYF | TGTGCCAGCAGCCGCATCCAGGTCCAAGAGACCCAGTACTTC
TRBJ1-2 | . | TRBD1 | TRBV7-2 | CASQDRVYNYGYTF | TGTGCCAGCCAGGACAGGGTTTACAACTATGGCTACACCTTC
TRBJ2-1 | many | TRBD1 | TRBV9 | CASSTRTGNNEQFF | TGTGCCAGCAGCACACGGACAGGTAACAATGAGCAGTTCTTC
TRBJ2-1 | few | TRBD2 | TRBV7-2 | CASSLYRGGGEQFF | TGTGCCAGCAGCTTATATCGGGGGGGAGGTGAGCAGTTCTTC
TRBJ2-5 | few | . | TRBV24-1 | CATSDPGSQPGYQETQYF | TGTGCCACCAGTGACCCGGGCTCCCAGCCAGGTTACCAAGAGACCCAGTACTTC
TRBJ2-7 | . | . | TRBV3-1 | CASSMTVFSYEQYF | TGTGCCAGCAGCATGACAGTGTTTTCCTACGAGCAGTACTTC
TRBJ2-7 | many | TRBD1 | TRBV7-2 | CASSSNRDSYEQYF | TGTGCCAGCAGCTCTAACCGGGACAGCTACGAGCAGTACTTC
TRBJ2-1 | . | . | TRBV7-3 | CASSLNGGRGEQFF | TGTGCCAGCAGCTTAAACGGGGGGCGCGGTGAGCAGTTCTTC
TRBJ2-7 | . | . | TRBV29-1 | CSVGKGESYEQYF | TGCAGCGTTGGGAAGGGGGAGTCCTACGAGCAGTACTTC
TRBJ2-1 | many | . | TRBV6-5 | CASSYNYEANEQFF | TGTGCCAGCAGTTATAATTATGAGGCCAATGAGCAGTTCTTC
TRBJ2-3 | few | . | TRBV6-5 | CASSYGGSTDTQYF | TGTGCCAGCAGTTATGGGGGTAGCACAGATACGCAGTATTTT
TRBJ1-6 | many | . | TRBV7-2 | CASSLQGGNSPLHF | TGCGCCAGCAGCTTGCAGGGAGGTAATTCACCCCTCCACTTT
TRBJ2-1 | few | TRBD1 | TRBV4-3 | CASSQHRTGDEQFF | TGCGCCAGCAGCCAACATAGGACAGGGGATGAGCAGTTCTTC
TRBJ2-1 | . | . | TRBV6-5 | CASSYSPLYNEQFF | TGTGCCAGCAGTTACTCGCCCCTCTACAATGAGCAGTTCTTC
TRBJ1-3 | . | TRBD1 | TRBV6-5 | CASSSGGRNTIYF | TGTGCCAGCAGTTCAGGGGGGCGAAACACCATATATTTT
TRBJ2-5 | . | TRBD1 | TRBV5-6 | CASSLGGTGGETQYF | TGTGCCAGCAGCCTCGGAGGGACAGGGGGAGAGACCCAGTACTTC
TRBJ2-3 | . | . | TRBV7-2 | CASSLVFKDFTDTQYF | TGTGCCAGCAGCTTAGTTTTCAAGGACTTCACAGATACGCAGTATTTT
TRBJ2-3 | many | . | TRBV5-1 | CASSLGVQKSTDTQYF | TGCGCCAGCAGCTTGGGTGTTCAGAAGAGCACAGATACGCAGTATTTT
TRBJ2-5 | . | . | TRBV5-4 | CASSSGLSQETQYF | TGTGCCAGCAGCTCGGGACTTTCCCAAGAGACCCAGTACTTC
TRBJ1-3 | few | . | TRBV3-1 | CASTGSSGNTIYF | TGTGCCAGCACCGGTTCCTCTGGAAACACCATATATTTT
TRBJ2-2 | . | TRBD2 | TRBV7-6 | CASSPQSGANGELFF | TGTGCCAGCAGCCCCCAAAGCGGGGCGAACGGGGAGCTGTTTTTT
TRBJ1-5 | . | . | TRBV29-1 | CSARGTGHDQPQHF | TGCAGCGCTAGAGGAACGGGACACGATCAGCCCCAGCATTTT
TRBJ1-1 | few | TRBD1 | TRBV5-6 | CASSLVQGVNTEAFF | TGTGCCAGCAGCCTTGTCCAGGGGGTGAACACTGAAGCTTTCTTT
TRBJ2-1 | many | . | TRBV7-2 | CASSLVSLSSRNEQFF | TGTGCCAGCAGCCTCGTTAGCTTGAGTTCCCGCAATGAGCAGTTCTTC
TRBJ1-2 | few | TRBD1 | TRBV5-6 | CASSYRDRGFNGYTF | TGTGCCAGCAGCTACCGGGACAGGGGGTTCAACGGCTACACCTTC
TRBJ2-6 | few | . | TRBV11-2 | CASSLGVAGANVLTF | TGTGCCAGCAGCCTCGGGGTTGCTGGGGCCAACGTCCTGACTTTC